These 20 T cell receptor beta chains were all obtained from the same sample, sequenced in a study of T cells after yellow fever vaccination. TCRdb ran MiXCR on the 5' RACE reads and lists one entry per CDR3 protein. The sample lists some 200,000 distinct CDR3 sequences, 3% to 4% occurring once. Sequenced material: CD4+ T cells sorted from PBMCs, taken 10 days after the yellow fever booster vaccination. Every receptor here comes from a man aged 18-30 years who received the YFV17D yellow fever vaccine.

The chain uses TRBV19 and TRBJ2-2; maybe TRBD1 (6 bases). Per germline, CDR1 LNHDA and CDR2 SQIVND (reference sequence). The V end lost 6 bases, the J end lost 5 bases, and 19 bases lay between the germline ends. The CDR3 extends over 16 amino acids. Written as DNA, the CDR3 is TGTGCCAGTAGCCCACACAGGGAGAAACGGACCGGGGAGCTGTTTTTT. This codes for CASSPHREKRTGELFF. The full variable domain, its missing parts supplied by reference TRBV19 and TRBJ2-2, is DGGITQSPKYLFRKEGQNVTLSCEQNLNHDAMYWYRQDPGQGLRLIYYSQIVNDFQKGDIAEGYSVSREKKESFPLTVTSAQKNPTAFYLCASSPHREKRTGELFFGEGSRLTVL.

This clonotype was counted ten times or more. The chain joins TRBV4-2 to TRBJ2-5; a weak D match, TRBD2 (7 bases). V was cut by 0 bases and J by 6 bases, with 14 bases left in between. This CDR3 is 15 amino acids long. CDR1 and CDR2 (germline): LGHNA, YNFKEQ. The CDR3 nucleotides are TGTGCCAGCAGCCAAGATGGGGCGGGGGCGAAGACCCAGTACTTC. Its translation is CASSQDGAGAKTQYF.

The V gene is TRBV25-1, the J gene TRBJ1-1; no definite D call. The ends were cut back, 4 bases at V and 7 bases at J, with 7 bases in the middle. Per the germline V gene, CDR1 is MGHDK and CDR2 is SYGVNS. The CDR3 spans 11 residues. The CDR3 DNA is TGTGCCAGCAGTGGGTACGGTGAAGCTTTCTTT. Translation gives CASSGYGEAFF.

The V call is TRBV12-3 or TRBV12-4, the J call TRBJ2-7; 7 nucleotides align to TRBD1. CDR3 length equals 13 residues. V shed 5 bases, J shed 2 bases, and the junction held 3 bases outside the gene matches. CDR3 sequence (DNA): TGTGCCAGCAGTCTGGACAGGACCTACGAGCAGTACTTC. It is translated as CASSLDRTYEQYF.

In this sample, this clonotype turned up many times. V is TRBV29-1 and J is TRBJ2-3; 8 positions agree with TRBD2. Germline V gives CDR1 SQVTM, CDR2 ANQGSEA. The CDR3 sequence is 13 residues long. The ends lost 8 bases at V and 0 bases at J; junction bases unmatched: 4. Here the CDR3 reads CSSGGPSTDTQYF. The DNA for the CDR3 is TGCAGCTCGGGGGGGCCCAGCACAGATACGCAGTATTTT.

This chain uses TRBV12-3 or TRBV12-4 with TRBJ2-1; 8 bases map to TRBD2. This CDR3 is 13 amino acids long. V was clipped by 3 bases and J by 10 bases; unmatched bases: 5. The CDR3 loop reads CASSLRGAKEQFF. In DNA form, the CDR3 reads TGTGCCAGCAGTTTGCGGGGGGCTAAGGAGCAGTTCTTC.

This clonotype was found many times. The rearrangement joins TRBV6-6 to TRBJ2-5; D gene ambiguous. V lost 3 bases and J 3 bases, leaving 11 bases between the germline ends. The CDR3 sequence is 14 residues long. The germline CDR1 and CDR2 sequences are MNHNY and SVGAGI (reference sequence). The CDR3 reads CASSYSGNKETQYF. The CDR3 DNA reads as TGTGCCAGCAGTTATTCGGGCAACAAAGAGACCCAGTACTTC.

This clonotype was observed a handful of times. The chain recombines TRBV5-1 with TRBJ1-3; D is unresolved. The ends were cut back, 0 bases at V and 8 bases at J, with 9 bases in the middle. Looked up from germline, CDR1 is SGHRS and CDR2 is YFSETQ. This CDR3 spans 13 amino acids. CDR3 amino acids: CASSLAGQDTIYF. Written as DNA, the CDR3 is TGCGCCAGCAGCTTGGCCGGGCAGGACACCATATATTTT.

This clonotype was detected only a few times. The chain couples TRBV6-2 or TRBV6-3 to TRBJ2-3; tentative D call: TRBD2 (6 bases). The CDR3 is 15 residues long. Germline V lookup: CDR1 MNHEY, CDR2 SVGEGT. Deletions cut 5 bases from V and 2 bases from J, with 14 bases between. The CDR3 is CASSRPGGTTDTQYF. CDR3 coding DNA: TGTGCCAGCAGTCGGCCCGGGGGAACCACAGATACGCAGTATTTT.

This chain links TRBV5-1 with TRBJ2-1; no definite D call. The CDR3 consists of 13 residues. With 3 bases removed from V and 4 bases from J, the gap between germline ends came to 8 bases. From germline, CDR1 is SGHRS and CDR2 YFSETQ. This CDR3 is CASSSVGYNEQFF. In nucleotides, the CDR3 is TGCGCCAGCAGCTCGGTTGGTTACAATGAGCAGTTCTTC.

There are many counts of this clonotype. This sequence joins TRBV4-2 and TRBJ1-5, with D possibly TRBD1 on 6 matching bases. Germline V gives CDR1 LGHNA, CDR2 YNFKEQ. This CDR3 comprises 15 residues. Deletions cut 8 bases from V and 2 bases from J, with 16 bases between. CDR3 amino acids: CASGTRRTGNQPQHF. CDR3 coding DNA: TGTGCCAGCGGCACAAGAAGGACAGGCAATCAGCCCCAGCATTTT.

This clonotype was counted many times. This rearrangement joins TRBV20-1 to TRBJ2-1, with 13 bases fitting TRBD2. Germline V CDR1 and CDR2: DFQATT, SNEGSKA (reference sequence). J lost 3 bases, V lost 3 bases, and 2 bases had no gene match. The CDR3 has 15 amino acids. The CDR3 protein is CSARTSGGIYNEQFF. The CDR3 bases are TGCAGTGCTAGGACTAGCGGGGGGATCTACAATGAGCAGTTCTTC.

V gene TRBV15 combines with J gene TRBJ1-3, with 11 positions matching TRBD1. V was clipped by 2 bases and J by 4 bases; unmatched bases: 10. The germline gives CDR1 LNHNV, CDR2 YYDKDF (reference sequence). The CDR3 consists of 18 residues. In nucleotides, the CDR3 is TGTGCCACCAGCAGACCCTGGGACAGGGGGTCCTCAGGAAACACCATATATTTT. It codes for CATSRPWDRGSSGNTIYF.

The chain carries TRBV6-2 or TRBV6-3 and TRBJ1-5; D perhaps matches TRBD1 (5 bases). This CDR3 contains 16 residues. Germline values: CDR1 MNHEY, CDR2 SVGEGT. The V and J ends lost 4 bases and 2 bases respectively, with 15 bases between them. The CDR3 coding sequence is TGTGCCAGCAGTTCCGGGGGTGTTGTGGGCAATCAGCCCCAGCATTTT. Translated: CASSSGGVVGNQPQHF.

This clonotype has a count of ten or more. The chain links TRBV5-1 to TRBJ2-1; D is undetermined. Trimming removed 4 bases at V and 5 bases at J, with 4 bases between. CDR3 length equals 11 residues. Germline V gives CDR1 SGHRS, CDR2 YFSETQ. CDR3 DNA: TGCGCCAGCAGCCTGGACAATGAGCAGTTCTTC. Protein: CASSLDNEQFF.

This clonotype turned up a few times. The chain joins TRBV15 to TRBJ2-1; TRBD2 is a possible D gene (7 bases). The length of the CDR3 is 17 residues. V lost 4 bases to trimming and J lost 7 bases, with 23 bases between them. Germline CDR1 and CDR2: LNHNV and YYDKDF (reference sequence). CDR3 in amino acids: CATSTLYGRGRGNEQFF. Here the CDR3 DNA reads TGTGCCACCAGCACCCTGTACGGGCGGGGGCGAGGGAATGAGCAGTTCTTC.

This clonotype has more than one count but fewer than ten. V gene TRBV24-1 combines with J gene TRBJ1-1, with 7 bases identical to TRBD1. The V gene end was trimmed by 7 bases and the J gene end by 7 bases; junction bases not matched to a gene: 5. Germline CDR1 is KGHDR and CDR2 is SFDVKD. CDR3 length: 12 amino acids. The CDR3 bases are TGTGCCACCAGGTCAGGGGGTAGTGAAGCTTTCTTT. This codes for CATRSGGSEAFF.

The table lists this clonotype with many counts. The CDR3 coding sequence is TGCAGTGCTCGCCGGACCTATGGCTACACCTTC. This encodes CSARRTYGYTF. The chain employs TRBV20-1 and TRBJ1-2; D ambiguous. This CDR3 is built from 11 residues. Between the trimmed V and J ends, which lost 5 bases and 4 bases, there was a span of 8 bases. The V gene's germline CDR1 is DFQATT and CDR2 SNEGSKA (reference sequence).

This clonotype appeared many times. The CDR3: CASSVDGGRSYNEQFF. The CDR3 nucleotides read TGTGCCAGCAGCGTAGACGGGGGACGCTCCTACAATGAGCAGTTCTTC. V usage is TRBV9 and J usage is TRBJ2-1, with a weak D call TRBD2 (6 bases). V lost 0 bases, J lost 0 bases, and 10 bases lay in between. The CDR3 has 16 residues. Looked up from germline, CDR1 is SGDLS and CDR2 is YYNGEE.

This clonotype was counted a few times. This chain uses TRBV5-1 with TRBJ1-5, with a tentative D call TRBD1 (5 bases). Trimming stripped 0 bases from V and 4 bases from J, with 14 bases between. CDR3 length: 16 residues. CDR1 and CDR2 from the germline V gene are SGHRS and YFSETQ. The CDR3 here is CASSLEVGGGNQPQHF. CDR3 sequence (DNA): TGCGCCAGCAGCTTGGAGGTCGGCGGGGGGAATCAGCCCCAGCATTTT. Filled out from reference TRBV5-1 and TRBJ1-5, the complete variable domain reads KAGVTQTPRYLIKTRGQQVTLSCSPISGHRSVSWYQQTPGQGLQFLFEYFSETQRNKGNFPGRFSGRQFSNSRSEMNVSTLELGDSALYLCASSLEVGGGNQPQHFGDGTRLSIL.